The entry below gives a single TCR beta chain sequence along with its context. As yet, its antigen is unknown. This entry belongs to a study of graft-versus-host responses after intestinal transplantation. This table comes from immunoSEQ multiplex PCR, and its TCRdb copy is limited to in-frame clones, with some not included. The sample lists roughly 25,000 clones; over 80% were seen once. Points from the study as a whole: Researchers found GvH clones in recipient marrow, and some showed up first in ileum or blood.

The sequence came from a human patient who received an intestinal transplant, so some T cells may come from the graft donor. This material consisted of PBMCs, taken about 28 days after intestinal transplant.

CDR3 nucleotide sequence: TGTGCCAGCAGTAGCGGGAGTGGAGATACGCAGTATTTT. Translation: CASSSGSGDTQYF. V is TRBV2 and J is TRBJ2-3; 8 bases fit TRBD2. Trimming cost V 5 bases and J 5 bases; bases outside gene matches: 3. Germline CDR1 and CDR2: SNHLY and FYNNEI. The length of the CDR3 is 13 residues.